The entry that follows covers one TCR beta chain sequence. Its antigen is currently not known. Nothing much larger sits one base from this clone, and base qualities are not available. High-throughput TCR beta sequencing profiled peripheral blood CD8+ and CD4+ T cells from healthy donors, Susac syndrome patients and multiple sclerosis patients. Susac syndrome patients met recently defined diagnostic criteria for definite or probable disease. Bulk CD8+ and CD4+ T cells were purified magnetically by negative isolation, whereas CD8+ TEMRA cells were enriched by FACS. Blood was drawn into EDTA tubes, processed within 24 hours, and PBMCs were isolated by density gradient centrifugation. PBMCs intended for TCR sequencing were cryopreserved in liquid nitrogen and were subsequently thawed in a 37 degrees C water bath. The sorted or isolated CD4+, CD8+ and CD8+ TEMRA cells had a purity of 90% or higher. RNA was extracted using the RNeasy kit, and about 0.5 to 1 microgram was reverse transcribed with random hexamers. TCR beta CDR3 regions were amplified with the immunoSEQ multiplex PCR assay covering 54 Vbeta and 13 Jbeta segments. PCR amplification bias was corrected using a synthetic template baseline for primer optimization and computational correction. As for the original processing: Reads were annotated to V, D and J genes according to IMGT and were analyzed with immunoSEQ Analyzer, with only productive sequences retained. Clonality was calculated as one minus the Shannon entropy normalized by log2 of the number of productive unique sequences. For each patient and control, public and private clones were evaluated among the 100 most prevalent clones. Clones were defined as Susac-specific when absent from the healthy and MS cohorts, from roughly 1,100 published viral clones and from other ImmuneACCESS disease sequences. Starting from the raw public reads, TCRdb applied fastp trimming at Q25, assembled clones with MiXCR and retained in-frame beta chains. Under each unique CDR3 protein, matching rows form one entry showing the most common genes and DNA. The V and J calls were determined by TCRdb, not by the authors. The sample table lists roughly 200,000 distinct CDR3 sequences, about 94% of them with a count of one. About 0.1% of the sample is held by the ten biggest clonotypes.

V is reduced by 2 bases and J by 3 bases, leaving a spacing of 9 bases between them. From cysteine to phenylalanine, the CDR3 is 14 amino acids long. The entry retains the CDR3 DNA only, 42 bases that are in frame from base 1. The CDR1 and CDR2 encoded by the germline V gene are SGDLS and YYNGEE. The data derive from a study of CD8 T cells in Susac syndrome (dated by TCRdb to the late 2010s). Some background on the complete study: Among the Susac syndrome patients who were sequenced, clinically active disease was present in more than 5 and clinical remission was observed in fewer than 10. At the time of blood withdrawal, Susac syndrome patients were either therapy-naive, taking corticosteroids (with some also receiving IVIg), or on IVIg alone. The study used repertoire sequencing to test whether antigen drove CD8+ T cell activation and differentiation in Susac syndrome.

Summary of the overall study and its limitations: The number of individuals in the TCR sequencing and HLA analysis was recognized as being relatively small. No clonal expansion was detected in the CD4+ T cell repertoire of Susac syndrome patients.

The sequenced sample consisted of CD4+ T cells from PBMCs. This TCR was sampled from a human donor with Susac syndrome. The V gene is TRBV9 and the J gene is TRBJ1-3; TRBD1 is a possible D gene, resting on 5 matching bases. The DNA is TGTGCCAGCAGCGTGAGGGGCGGTGGAAACACCATATATTTT. It specifies CASSVRGGGNTIYF.